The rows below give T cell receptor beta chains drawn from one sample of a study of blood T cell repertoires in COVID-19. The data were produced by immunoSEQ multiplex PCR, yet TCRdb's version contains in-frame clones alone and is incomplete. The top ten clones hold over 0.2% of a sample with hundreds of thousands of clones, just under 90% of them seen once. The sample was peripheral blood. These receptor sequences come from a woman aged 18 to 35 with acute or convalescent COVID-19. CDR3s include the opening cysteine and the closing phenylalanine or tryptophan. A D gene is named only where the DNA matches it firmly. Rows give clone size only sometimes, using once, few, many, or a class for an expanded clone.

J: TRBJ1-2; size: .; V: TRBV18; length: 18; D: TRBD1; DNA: TGTGCCAGCTCACCCCTGGGAAGGGACAGGGGATTTTGGTATGGCTACACCTTC; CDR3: CASSPLGRDRGFWYGYTF
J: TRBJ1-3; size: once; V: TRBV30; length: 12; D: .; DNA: TGTGCCTGTGAGAGCTCTGGAAACACCATATATTTT; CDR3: CACESSGNTIYF
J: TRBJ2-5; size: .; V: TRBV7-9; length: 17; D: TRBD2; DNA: TGTGCCTCCCAGGGGATAGCGGGGGCCGCCGCCCAAGAGACCCAGTACTTC; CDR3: CASQGIAGAAAQETQYF
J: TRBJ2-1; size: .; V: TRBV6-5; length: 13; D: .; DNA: TGTGCCAGCAACGGGGGAGGTCCGAATGAGCAGTTCTTC; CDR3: CASNGGGPNEQFF
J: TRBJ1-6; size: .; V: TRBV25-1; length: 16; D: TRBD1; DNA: TGTGCCAGCAGTGAGGCGACAGGGGTGAGCGATTCACCCCTCCACTTT; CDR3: CASSEATGVSDSPLHF
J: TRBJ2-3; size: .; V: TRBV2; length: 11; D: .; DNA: TGTGCCAGCAGTGCTCTAGATACGCAGTATTTT; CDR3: CASSALDTQYF
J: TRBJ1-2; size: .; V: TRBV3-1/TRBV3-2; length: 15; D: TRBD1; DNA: TGTGCCAGCAGCCTCCGGGACAGCAGTAACTATGGCTACACCTTC; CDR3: CASSLRDSSNYGYTF
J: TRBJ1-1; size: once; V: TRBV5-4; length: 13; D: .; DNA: TGTGCCAGCAGCCGTCTTATGAACACTGAAGCTTTCTTT; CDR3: CASSRLMNTEAFF
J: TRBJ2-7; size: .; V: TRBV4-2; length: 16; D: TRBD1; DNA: TGTGCCAGCAGCCACTCCAGACAGGGGGGATTCCTCGAGCAGTACTTC; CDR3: CASSHSRQGGFLEQYF
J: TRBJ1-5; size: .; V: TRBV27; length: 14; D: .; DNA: TGTGCCAGCAAAGAACAGGGAAGCAATCAGCCCCAGCATTTT; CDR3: CASKEQGSNQPQHF
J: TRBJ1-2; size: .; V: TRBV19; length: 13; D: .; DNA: TGTGCCAGTACCTCCCTTGGGGGCTTTTACTACACCTTC; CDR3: CASTSLGGFYYTF
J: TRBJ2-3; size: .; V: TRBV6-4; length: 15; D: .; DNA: TGTGCCAGCAGTGACATTTCAGGGGGCACAGATACGCAGTATTTT; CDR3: CASSDISGGTDTQYF
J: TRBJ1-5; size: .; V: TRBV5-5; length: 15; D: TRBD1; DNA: TGTGCCAGCAGGTTGGGACAGGTTAGCAATCAGCCCCAGCATTTT; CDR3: CASRLGQVSNQPQHF
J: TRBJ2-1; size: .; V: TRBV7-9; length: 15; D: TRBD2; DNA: TGTGCCAGCAGCCTGACTAGCGCGTCCTACAATGAGCAGTTCTTC; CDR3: CASSLTSASYNEQFF
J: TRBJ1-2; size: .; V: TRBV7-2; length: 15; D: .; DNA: TGTGCCAGCAGCTTAGTGGTAAAGAGCTCGTGGGGCTACACCTTC; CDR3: CASSLVVKSSWGYTF
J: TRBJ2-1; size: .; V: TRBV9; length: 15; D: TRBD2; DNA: TGTGCCAGCAGCGTACTAGCGGGGGGCCTCAATGAGCAGTTCTTC; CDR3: CASSVLAGGLNEQFF
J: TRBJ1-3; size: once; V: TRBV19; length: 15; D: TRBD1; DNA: TGTGCCAGTAAAGCCGGGACAGGGATTGGAAACACCATATATTTT; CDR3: CASKAGTGIGNTIYF
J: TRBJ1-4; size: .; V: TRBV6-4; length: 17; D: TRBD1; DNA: TGTGCCAGCAGTGACGGGAGACAGGGGGCGGGTGATGAAAAACTGTTTTTT; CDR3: CASSDGRQGAGDEKLFF
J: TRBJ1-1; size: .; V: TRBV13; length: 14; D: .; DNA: TGTGCCAGCAGGGGACAAGTTGGTGGCACTGAAGCTTTCTTT; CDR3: CASRGQVGGTEAFF
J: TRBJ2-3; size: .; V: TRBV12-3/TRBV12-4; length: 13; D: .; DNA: TGTGCCAGCGGGAGACTCAGCACAGATACGCAGTATTTT; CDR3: CASGRLSTDTQYF
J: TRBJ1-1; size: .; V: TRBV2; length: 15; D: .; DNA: TGTGCCAGCAGTGAACTGAACAGTCAGAACACTGAAGCTTTCTTT; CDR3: CASSELNSQNTEAFF
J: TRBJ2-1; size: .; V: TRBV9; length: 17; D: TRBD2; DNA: TGTGCCAGCAGCGTAGTCGCGGGTAGCGGGGGGTTCAATGAGCAGTTCTTC; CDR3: CASSVVAGSGGFNEQFF
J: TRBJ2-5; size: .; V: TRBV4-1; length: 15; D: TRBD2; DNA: TGCGCCAGCAGCTCCCGGGGGCGGGGGGATCGGGTTCAGTACTTC; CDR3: CASSSRGRGDRVQYF
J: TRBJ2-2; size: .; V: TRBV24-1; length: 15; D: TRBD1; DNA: TGTGCCACCAGTGCCCGGGACAGCTTCCCCGGGGAGCTGTTTTTT; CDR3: CATSARDSFPGELFF
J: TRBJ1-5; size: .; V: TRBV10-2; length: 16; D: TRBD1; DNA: TGCGCCAGCAGACCTACCGGGACAGGGGCCAATCAGCCCCAGCATTTT; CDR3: CASRPTGTGANQPQHF
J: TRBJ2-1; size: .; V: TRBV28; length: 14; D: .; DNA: TGTGCCAGTACCTACAGGAGCTCCTACAATGAGCAGTTCTTC; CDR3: CASTYRSSYNEQFF
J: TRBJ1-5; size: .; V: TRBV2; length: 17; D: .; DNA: TGTGCCAGCAGTGACGCGGGAGGGTCAGCCAAGAATCAGCCCCAGCATTTT; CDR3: CASSDAGGSAKNQPQHF
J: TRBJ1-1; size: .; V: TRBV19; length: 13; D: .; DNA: TGTGCCAGTAGTATAAGCGGGGCGGATGAAGCTTTCTTT; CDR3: CASSISGADEAFF
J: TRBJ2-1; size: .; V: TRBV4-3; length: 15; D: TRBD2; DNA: TGCGCCAGCAGCCTGGGGACTAGCGGGGGCGATGAGCAGTTCTTC; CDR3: CASSLGTSGGDEQFF